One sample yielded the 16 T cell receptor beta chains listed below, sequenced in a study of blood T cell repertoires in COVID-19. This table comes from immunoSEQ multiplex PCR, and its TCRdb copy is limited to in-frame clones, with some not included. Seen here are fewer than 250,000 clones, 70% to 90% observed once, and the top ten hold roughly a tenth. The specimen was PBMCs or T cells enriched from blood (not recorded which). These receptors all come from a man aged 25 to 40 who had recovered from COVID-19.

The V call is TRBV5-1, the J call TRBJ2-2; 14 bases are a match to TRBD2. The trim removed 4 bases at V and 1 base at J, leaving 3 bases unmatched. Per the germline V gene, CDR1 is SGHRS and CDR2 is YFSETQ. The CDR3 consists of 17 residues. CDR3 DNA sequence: TGCGCCAGCAGCACCGGGACTAGCGGGAGGAACACCGGGGAGCTGTTTTTT. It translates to CASSTGTSGRNTGELFF.

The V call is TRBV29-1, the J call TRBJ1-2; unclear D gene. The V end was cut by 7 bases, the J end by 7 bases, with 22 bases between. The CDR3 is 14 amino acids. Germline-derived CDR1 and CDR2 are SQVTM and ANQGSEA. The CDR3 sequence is CSAFPIGAPSGYTF. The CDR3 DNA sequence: TGCAGCGCCTTCCCGATCGGAGCCCCCTCTGGCTACACCTTC.

CDR3 amino acids: CASSRSDRGYEKLFF. CDR3 sequence (DNA): TGCGCCAGCAGCCGGTCGGACAGGGGTTATGAAAAACTGTTTTTT. V gene TRBV4-1 combines with J gene TRBJ1-4; TRBD1 matches at 9 bases. The CDR3 length is 15 residues. CDR1 is MGHRA, CDR2 YSYEKL, per germline. J was trimmed by 6 bases and V by 4 bases; bases with no gene match: 6.

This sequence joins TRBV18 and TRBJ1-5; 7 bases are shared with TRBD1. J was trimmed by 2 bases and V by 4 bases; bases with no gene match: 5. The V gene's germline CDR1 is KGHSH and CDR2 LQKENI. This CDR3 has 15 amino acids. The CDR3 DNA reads TGTGCCAGCTCACTGACAGGGACTGGCAATCAGCCCCAGCATTTT. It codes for CASSLTGTGNQPQHF.

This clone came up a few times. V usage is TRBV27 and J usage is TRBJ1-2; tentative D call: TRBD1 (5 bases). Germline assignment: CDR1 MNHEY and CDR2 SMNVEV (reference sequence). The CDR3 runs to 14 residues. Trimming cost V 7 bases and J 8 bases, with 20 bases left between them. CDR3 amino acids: CASMRGGRVGGYTF. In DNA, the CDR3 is TGTGCCAGCATGAGGGGAGGCAGGGTTGGGGGCTACACCTTC.

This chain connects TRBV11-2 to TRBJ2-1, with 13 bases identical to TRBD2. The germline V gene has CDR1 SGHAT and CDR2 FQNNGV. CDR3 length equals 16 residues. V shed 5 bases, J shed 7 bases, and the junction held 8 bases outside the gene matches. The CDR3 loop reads CASSPTSGRSPNEQFF. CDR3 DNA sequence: TGTGCCAGCAGCCCGACTAGCGGGAGGTCTCCAAATGAGCAGTTCTTC. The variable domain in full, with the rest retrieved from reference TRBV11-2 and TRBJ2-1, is EAGVAQSPRYKIIEKRQSVAFWCNPISGHATLYWYQQILGQGPKLLIQFQNNGVVDDSQLPKDRFSAERLKGVDSTLKIQPAKLEDSAVYLCASSPTSGRSPNEQFFGPGTRLTVL.

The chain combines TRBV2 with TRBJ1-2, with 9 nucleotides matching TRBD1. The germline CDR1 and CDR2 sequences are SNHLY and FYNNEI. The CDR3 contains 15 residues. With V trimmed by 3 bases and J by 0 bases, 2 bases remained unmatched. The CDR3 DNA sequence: TGTGCCAGCAGTGAGGGACAGGGAACTAACTATGGCTACACCTTC. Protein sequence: CASSEGQGTNYGYTF.

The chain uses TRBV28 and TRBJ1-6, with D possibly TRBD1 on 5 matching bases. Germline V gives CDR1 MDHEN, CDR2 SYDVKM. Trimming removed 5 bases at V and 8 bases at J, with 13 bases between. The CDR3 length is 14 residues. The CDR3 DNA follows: TGTGCCAGCAGTCCGCAGGGACTTTATTCACCCCTCCACTTT. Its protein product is CASSPQGLYSPLHF.

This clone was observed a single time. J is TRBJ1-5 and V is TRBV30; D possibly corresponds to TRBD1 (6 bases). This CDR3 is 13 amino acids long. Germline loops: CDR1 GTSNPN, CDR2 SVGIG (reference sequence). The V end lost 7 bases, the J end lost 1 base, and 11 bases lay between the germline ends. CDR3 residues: CAYRQESNQPQHF. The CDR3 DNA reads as TGTGCCTACCGACAGGAGAGCAATCAGCCCCAGCATTTT.

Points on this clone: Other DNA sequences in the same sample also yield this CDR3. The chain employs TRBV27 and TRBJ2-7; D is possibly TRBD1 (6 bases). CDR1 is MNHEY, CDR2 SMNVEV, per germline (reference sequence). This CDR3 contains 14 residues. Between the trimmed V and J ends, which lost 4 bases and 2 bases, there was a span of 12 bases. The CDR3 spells CASSSRGGPYEQYF. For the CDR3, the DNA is TGTGCCAGCAGTTCCCGTGGGGGCCCCTACGAGCAGTACTTC.

CDR3 in DNA: TGCAGCGTTGCAGGGGAAGGTAATCAGCCCCAGCATTTT. Protein sequence: CSVAGEGNQPQHF. The V and J genes are TRBV29-1 and TRBJ1-5; possibly TRBD1 for D (6 bases). The CDR3 consists of 13 residues. The V end was cut by 4 bases, the J end by 4 bases, with 11 bases between. CDR1 is SQVTM, CDR2 ANQGSEA, per germline.

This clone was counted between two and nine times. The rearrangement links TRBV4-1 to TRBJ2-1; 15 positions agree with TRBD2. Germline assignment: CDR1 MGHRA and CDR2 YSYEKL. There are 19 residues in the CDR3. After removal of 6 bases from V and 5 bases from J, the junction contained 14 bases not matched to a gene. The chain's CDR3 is CASSQTRTSGRGPDNEQFF. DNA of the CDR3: TGCGCCAGCAGTCAGACCAGGACTAGCGGGAGGGGACCAGACAATGAGCAGTTCTTC.

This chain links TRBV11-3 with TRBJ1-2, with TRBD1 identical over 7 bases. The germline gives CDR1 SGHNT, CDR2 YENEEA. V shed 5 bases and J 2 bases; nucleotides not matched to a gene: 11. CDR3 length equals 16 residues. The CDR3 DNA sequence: TGTGCCAGCAGCGTCCCTAGGACAGGTATAAACTATGGCTACACCTTC. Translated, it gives CASSVPRTGINYGYTF.

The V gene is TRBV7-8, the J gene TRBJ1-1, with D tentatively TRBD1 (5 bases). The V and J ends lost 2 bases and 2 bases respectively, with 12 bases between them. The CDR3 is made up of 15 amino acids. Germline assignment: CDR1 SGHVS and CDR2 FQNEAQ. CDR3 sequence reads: CASSLTIQVNTEAFF. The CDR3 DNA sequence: TGTGCCAGCAGCTTAACGATACAGGTAAACACTGAAGCTTTCTTT.

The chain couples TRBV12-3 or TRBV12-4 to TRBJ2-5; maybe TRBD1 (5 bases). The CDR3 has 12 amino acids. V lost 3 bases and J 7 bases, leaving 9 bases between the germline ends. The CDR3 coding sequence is TGTGCCAGCAGTTTTGGGGCCGGGACCCAGTACTTC. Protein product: CASSFGAGTQYF.

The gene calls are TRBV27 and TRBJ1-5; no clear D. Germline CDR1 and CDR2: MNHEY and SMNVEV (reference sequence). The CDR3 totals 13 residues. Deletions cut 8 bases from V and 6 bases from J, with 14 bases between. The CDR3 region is CASSPRGGQPQHF. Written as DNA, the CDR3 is TGTGCCAGCTCCCCCCGGGGTGGTCAGCCCCAGCATTTT.